A single sample gave rise to the 21 T cell receptor beta chains below, sequenced in a study of control samples from healthy donors and cancer patients. The method was immunoSEQ multiplex PCR; TCRdb's version includes in-frame clones alone and lacks a portion of them. The data hold tens of thousands of clones, with approximately 87% observed a single time. The specimen sequenced was blood. All receptors come from a man aged 50-59 years in good health.

The rearrangement links TRBV5-8 to TRBJ2-2, with D perhaps given as TRBD1 or TRBD2 (5 bases each). The CDR3 runs to 17 residues. V gave up 4 bases and J gave up 2 bases, with 18 bases separating them. Germline V lookup: CDR1 SGHTS, CDR2 YDEGEE. DNA for the CDR3: TGTGCCAGCAGCGGAGACACCGGGGCCCTTAACACCGGGGAGCTGTTTTTT. It is translated as CASSGDTGALNTGELFF.

The chain is built from TRBV30 and TRBJ1-2; 7 nucleotides match TRBD1. Trimming removed 6 bases from V and 6 bases from J; junction bases left unmatched: 10. Per germline, CDR1 GTSNPN and CDR2 SVGIG (reference sequence). This CDR3 spans 13 amino acids. The DNA for the CDR3 is TGTGCCTGTCGAGGGGGCCCTTTTAATGGCTACACCTTC. This sequence encodes CACRGGPFNGYTF. The full variable domain, with the rest looked up from reference TRBV30 and TRBJ1-2, is SQTIHQWPATLVQPVGSPLSLECTVEGTSNPNLYWYRQAAGRGLQLLFYSVGIGQISSEVPQNLSASRPQDRQFILSSKKLLLSDSGFYLCACRGGPFNGYTFGSGTRLTVV.

This chain links TRBV24-1 with TRBJ2-5; D may correspond to TRBD1 or TRBD2 (6 bases each). The CDR3 has 14 residues. V was cut by 9 bases and J by 5 bases, with 18 bases left in between. Germline values: CDR1 KGHDR, CDR2 SFDVKD. The CDR3 here is CATGPGGAGETQYF. DNA for the CDR3: TGTGCCACCGGCCCCGGGGGCGCAGGGGAGACCCAGTACTTC.

The CDR3 sequence is CASTEDYPNTGELFF. In DNA form, the CDR3 reads TGTGCCAGCACCGAGGACTACCCGAACACCGGGGAGCTGTTTTTT. This chain links TRBV5-4 with TRBJ2-2; tentatively, D is TRBD2 (6 bases). The V gene's germline CDR1 is SGHNT and CDR2 YYREEE (reference sequence). There are 15 residues in the CDR3. The ends were cut back, 6 bases at V and 0 bases at J, with 12 bases in the middle.

The J gene is TRBJ1-6, the V gene TRBV6-4; D is ambiguous. V was cut by 2 bases and J by 18 bases, with 17 bases left in between. The CDR3 has 13 residues. Germline-derived CDR1 and CDR2 are MRHNA and SNTAGT. CDR3 in DNA: TGTGCCAGCAGTGACGCACTGGGGTTAACCTCCCACTTT. This translates into CASSDALGLTSHF.

The chain couples TRBV11-2 to TRBJ2-2; no definite D call. Trimming took 5 bases from V and 5 from J, leaving 12 bases between them. The CDR3 runs 14 residues. The V gene's germline CDR1 is SGHAT and CDR2 FQNNGV. CDR3 amino acids: CASSPHLTTGELFF. The DNA for the CDR3 is TGTGCCAGCAGCCCACACCTCACTACCGGGGAGCTGTTTTTT.

The genes are TRBV7-9 and TRBJ2-7, with TRBD2 matching 9 bases. CDR1 and CDR2 from the germline V gene are SEHNR and FQNEAQ (reference sequence). CDR3 length equals 13 residues. J lost 6 bases, V lost 6 bases, and 6 bases had no gene match. In DNA form, the CDR3 reads TGTGCCAGCAGATATGCGGGGGGGTCCGAGCAGTACTTC. It specifies CASRYAGGSEQYF.

V gene TRBV5-8 combines with J gene TRBJ1-3; D is possibly TRBD1 (5 bases). CDR3 length equals 16 residues. Trimming took off 4 bases at V and 4 bases at J, with 18 bases between the two ends. The germline CDR1 and CDR2 sequences are SGHTS and YDEGEE. The CDR3 reads CASSPKLGVFGNTIYF. As DNA, the CDR3 is TGTGCCAGCAGCCCAAAACTGGGGGTATTCGGAAACACCATATATTTT.

The genes are TRBV6-2 or TRBV6-3 and TRBJ1-1; tentatively, D is TRBD1 (5 bases). CDR1 MNHEY and CDR2 SVGEGT come from the germline V gene. This CDR3 comprises 15 residues. V was shortened by 5 bases and J by 1 base, with 14 bases between the two germline ends. Here the CDR3 reads CASSRRGIENTEAFF. The DNA of the CDR3 is TGTGCCAGCAGTCGACGGGGCATCGAGAACACTGAAGCTTTCTTT.

This chain links TRBV5-6 with TRBJ1-5; no reliable D call. Germline V gives CDR1 SGHDT, CDR2 YYEEEE. V lost 7 bases to trimming and J lost 1 base, with 12 bases between them. The CDR3 is 14 amino acids. CDR3 sequence: CASSSLWSNQPQHF. CDR3 in DNA: TGTGCCAGCTCAAGTCTTTGGAGCAATCAGCCCCAGCATTTT. The full variable domain, with the rest looked up from reference TRBV5-6 and TRBJ1-5, is DAGVTQSPTHLIKTRGQQVTLRCSPKSGHDTVSWYQQALGQGPQFIFQYYEEEERQRGNFPDRFSGHQFPNYSSELNVNALLLGDSALYLCASSSLWSNQPQHFGDGTRLSIL.

The chain uses TRBV7-6 and TRBJ2-7; 11 bases match TRBD2. The CDR3 spans 16 residues. Trimming removed 0 bases from V and 3 bases from J; junction bases left unmatched: 4. Germline loops: CDR1 SGHVS, CDR2 FNYEAQ. DNA of the CDR3: TGTGCCAGCAGCTTAGCGGGACTAGCGGCAAGCTACGAGCAGTACTTC. Amino acid sequence: CASSLAGLAASYEQYF.

This rearrangement joins TRBV6-5 to TRBJ1-1; D may be TRBD1 (6 bases). Germline V lookup: CDR1 MNHEY, CDR2 SVGAGI. The CDR3 totals 13 residues. Trimming took 9 bases from V and 11 from J, leaving 22 bases between them. As DNA, the CDR3 is TGTGCCAGTCCCGGACAGTCTGCCGTGGGCGCTTTCTTT. It translates to CASPGQSAVGAFF.

The gene calls are TRBV4-1 and TRBJ2-3; 12 bases map to TRBD2. Losses at the gene ends were 4 bases for V and 2 bases for J; bases not matched to a gene: 4. This CDR3 comprises 16 residues. From germline, CDR1 is MGHRA and CDR2 YSYEKL. For the CDR3, the DNA is TGCGCCAGCAGCCCCAGACTAGCGGGAGTCACAGATACGCAGTATTTT. It encodes CASSPRLAGVTDTQYF.

V and J are TRBV18 and TRBJ1-3; 9 bases are shared with TRBD1. The ends lost 4 bases at V and 2 bases at J; junction bases unmatched: 6. Germline values: CDR1 KGHSH, CDR2 LQKENI. The CDR3 totals 16 residues. CDR3 in amino acids: CASSLGQGGPGNTIYF. DNA of the CDR3: TGTGCCAGCTCACTGGGACAGGGAGGACCTGGAAACACCATATATTTT.

V gene TRBV27 combines with J gene TRBJ2-7; D uncertain. Germline V gene sequence: CDR1 MNHEY, CDR2 SMNVEV (reference sequence). The V end lost 5 bases, the J end lost 2 bases, and 13 bases lay between the germline ends. The CDR3 has 14 amino acids. CDR3 amino acids: CASSPIHPAYEQYF. The CDR3 DNA reads TGTGCCAGCAGTCCGATTCATCCCGCCTACGAGCAGTACTTC.

This chain uses TRBV5-1 with TRBJ1-6, with D perhaps TRBD1 (6 bases). The V gene's germline CDR1 is SGHRS and CDR2 YFSETQ. V shed 4 bases and J shed 7 bases, with 18 bases lying between them. The CDR3 length is 16 residues. The CDR3: CASSETYRAFNSPLHF. CDR3 DNA sequence: TGCGCCAGCAGCGAAACCTACAGGGCTTTCAATTCACCCCTCCACTTT.

The CDR3 sequence: CASSFTYSRGDYGYTF. Written as DNA, the CDR3 is TGCGCCAGCAGCTTTACATACAGTCGGGGGGACTATGGCTACACCTTC. This chain uses TRBV5-1 with TRBJ1-2; a possible D gene is TRBD1 (5 bases). Trimming took 2 bases from V and 3 from J, leaving 17 bases between them. CDR3 size: 16 residues. Germline CDR1 reads SGHRS; CDR2 reads YFSETQ.

This clone was counted a single time. The genes are TRBV18 and TRBJ1-2, with TRBD1 matching 9 bases. Germline V gene lookup returns CDR1 KGHSH and CDR2 LQKENI. J was trimmed by 5 bases and V by 0 bases; bases with no gene match: 4. This CDR3 region has 15 residues. The CDR3 loop is CASSPPTGGEYGYTF. The CDR3 DNA follows: TGTGCCAGCTCACCACCGACAGGGGGAGAATATGGCTACACCTTC.

V is TRBV27 and J is TRBJ1-2; D gene ambiguous. The CDR3 sequence is 13 residues long. The germline V gene encodes CDR1 MNHEY and CDR2 SMNVEV (reference sequence). Trimming removed 5 bases at V and 8 bases at J, with 15 bases between. CDR3 sequence (DNA): TGTGCCAGCAGTCTCCGTGAGGGCATGGGCTACACCTTC. Translated: CASSLREGMGYTF.

The rearrangement joins TRBV7-2 to TRBJ2-7, with 9 bases aligning to TRBD2. The ends lost 5 bases at V and 3 bases at J; junction bases unmatched: 5. Looked up from germline, CDR1 is SGHTA and CDR2 is FQGNSA. CDR3 length: 14 residues. This CDR3 is CASSRRGGDYEQYF. CDR3 coding DNA: TGTGCCAGCAGCCGGCGGGGGGGAGACTACGAGCAGTACTTC.

Only one count was recorded for this clone. V gene TRBV5-1 combines with J gene TRBJ2-5, with D tentatively TRBD2 (7 bases). CDR3 length: 15 residues. Looked up from germline, CDR1 is SGHRS and CDR2 is YFSETQ. Trimming took off 1 base at V and 7 bases at J, with 17 bases between the two ends. CDR3 loop: CASSLMGGPDGTQYF. Here the CDR3 DNA reads TGCGCCAGCAGCTTGATGGGGGGGCCGGACGGGACCCAGTACTTC.